Described below is a single T cell receptor (beta chain) sequence and its context. The V gene lost 5 bases and the J gene lost 5 bases, with 18 bases spanning the gap. This CDR3 is 15 amino acids long. Per the germline V gene, CDR1 is LNHDA and CDR2 is SQIVND (reference sequence). These data are taken from a study of blood T cell repertoires in COVID-19. As for the study in general: Spain, Italy and the United States supplied samples that represented acute and convalescent COVID-19.

As handled by the study authors: Estimated nucleated cell counts came from reference gene primer amplification. Generated by immunoSEQ multiplex PCR, the TCRdb table keeps only in-frame clones and is missing some. For V, J and clone size, that table is used; D and trimming come from the DNA. The sample has 23,000 or so clones, roughly 82% seen once. This TCR was recovered from a human donor with active COVID-19. The donor label of this sample is uncertain. J is TRBJ1-2 and V is TRBV19; maybe TRBD1 (5 bases). Sequenced sample: peripheral blood. In nucleotides, the CDR3 is TGTGCCAGTAGTGCCATGGGGGAGGGGCCGTATGGCTACACCTTC. This sequence encodes CASSAMGEGPYGYTF.